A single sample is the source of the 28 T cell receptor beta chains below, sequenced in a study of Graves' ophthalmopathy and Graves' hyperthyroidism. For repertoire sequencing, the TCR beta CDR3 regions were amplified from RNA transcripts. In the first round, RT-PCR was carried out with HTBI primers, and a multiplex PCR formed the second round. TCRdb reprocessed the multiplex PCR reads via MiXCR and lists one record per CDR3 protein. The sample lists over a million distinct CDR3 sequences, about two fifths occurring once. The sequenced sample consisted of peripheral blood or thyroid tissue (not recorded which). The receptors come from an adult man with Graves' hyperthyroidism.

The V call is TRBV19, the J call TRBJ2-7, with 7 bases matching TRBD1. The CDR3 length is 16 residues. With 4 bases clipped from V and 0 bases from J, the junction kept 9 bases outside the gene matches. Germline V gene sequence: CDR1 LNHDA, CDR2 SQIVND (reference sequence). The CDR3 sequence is CASSNRQGPNSYEQYF. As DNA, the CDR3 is TGTGCCAGTAGTAATCGACAGGGCCCCAACTCCTACGAGCAGTACTTC.

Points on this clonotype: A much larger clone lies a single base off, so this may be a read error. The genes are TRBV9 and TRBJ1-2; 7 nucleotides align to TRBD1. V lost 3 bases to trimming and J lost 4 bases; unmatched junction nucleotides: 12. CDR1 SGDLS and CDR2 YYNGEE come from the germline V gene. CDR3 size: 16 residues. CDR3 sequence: CASSAEGGVGVYGYTF. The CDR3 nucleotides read TGTGCCAGCAGCGCAGAAGGGGGCGTCGGGGTCTATGGCTACACCTTC.

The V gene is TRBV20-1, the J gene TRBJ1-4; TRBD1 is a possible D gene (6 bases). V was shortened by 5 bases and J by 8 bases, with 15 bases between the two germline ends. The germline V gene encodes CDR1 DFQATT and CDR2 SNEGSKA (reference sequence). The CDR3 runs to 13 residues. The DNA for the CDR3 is TGCAGTGCTGGAAGGGGGTTTGAGGAAAAACTGTTTTTT. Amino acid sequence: CSAGRGFEEKLFF.

The DNA for the CDR3 is TGTGCCTGGAGTATGGCGGGGACCAATGAAAAACTGTTTTTT. Encoded protein: CAWSMAGTNEKLFF. The rearrangement links TRBV30 to TRBJ1-4, with a weak D call TRBD1 (5 bases). Germline loops: CDR1 GTSNPN, CDR2 SVGIG (reference sequence). V lost 2 bases, J lost 5 bases, and 12 bases lay in between. CDR3 size: 14 residues.

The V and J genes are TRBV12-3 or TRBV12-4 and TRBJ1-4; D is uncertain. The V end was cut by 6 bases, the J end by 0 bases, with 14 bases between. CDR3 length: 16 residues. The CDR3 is CASSLYRGATNEKLFF. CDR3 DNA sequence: TGTGCCAGCAGCTTGTATCGCGGGGCAACTAATGAAAAACTGTTTTTT.

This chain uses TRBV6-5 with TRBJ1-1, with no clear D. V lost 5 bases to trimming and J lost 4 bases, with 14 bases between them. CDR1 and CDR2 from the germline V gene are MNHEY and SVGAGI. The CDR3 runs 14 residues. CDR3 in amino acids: CASSVNLRGTEAFF. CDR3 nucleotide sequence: TGTGCCAGCAGTGTAAACCTACGGGGCACTGAAGCTTTCTTT.

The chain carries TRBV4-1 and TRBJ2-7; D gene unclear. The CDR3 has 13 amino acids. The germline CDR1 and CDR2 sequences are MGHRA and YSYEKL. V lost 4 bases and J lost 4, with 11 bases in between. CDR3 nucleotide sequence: TGCGCCAGCAGCCTCCGGCAGCGATACGAGCAGTACTTC. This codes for CASSLRQRYEQYF.

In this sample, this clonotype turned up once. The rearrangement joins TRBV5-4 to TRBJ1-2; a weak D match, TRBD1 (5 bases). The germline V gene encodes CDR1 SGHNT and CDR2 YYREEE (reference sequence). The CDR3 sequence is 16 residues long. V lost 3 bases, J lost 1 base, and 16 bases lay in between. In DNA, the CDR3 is TGTGCCAGCAGCTGGGACGGAGATCAGGATAACTATGGCTACACCTTC. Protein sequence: CASSWDGDQDNYGYTF.

CDR3 amino acids: CASSPPGLLQPQHF. CDR3 DNA sequence: TGTGCCAGCAGCCCCCCGGGCCTGTTACAGCCCCAGCATTTT. The V gene is TRBV11-2, the J gene TRBJ1-5; D remains unclear. Germline V lookup: CDR1 SGHAT, CDR2 FQNNGV. The CDR3 runs to 14 residues. V lost 5 bases, J lost 7 bases, and 15 bases lay in between.

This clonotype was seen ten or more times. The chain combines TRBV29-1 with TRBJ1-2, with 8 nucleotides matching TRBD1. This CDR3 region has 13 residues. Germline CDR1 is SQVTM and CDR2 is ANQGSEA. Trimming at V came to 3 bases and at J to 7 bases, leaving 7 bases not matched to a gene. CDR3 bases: TGCAGCGTTGAGGCAGGGGGCGCGAGTGGCTACACCTTC. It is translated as CSVEAGGASGYTF.

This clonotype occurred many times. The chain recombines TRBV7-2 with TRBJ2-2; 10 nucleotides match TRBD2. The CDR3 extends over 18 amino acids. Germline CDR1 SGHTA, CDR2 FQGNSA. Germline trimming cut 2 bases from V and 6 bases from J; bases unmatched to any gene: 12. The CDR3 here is CASSLSGLAHLKSGELFF. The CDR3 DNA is TGTGCCAGCAGCTTATCGGGACTAGCGCACCTAAAATCCGGGGAGCTGTTTTTT. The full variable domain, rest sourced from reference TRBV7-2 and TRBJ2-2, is GAGVSQSPSNKVTEKGKDVELRCDPISGHTALYWYRQSLGQGLEFLIYFQGNSAPDKSGLPSDRFSAERTGGSVSTLTIQRTQQEDSAVYLCASSLSGLAHLKSGELFFGEGSRLTVL.

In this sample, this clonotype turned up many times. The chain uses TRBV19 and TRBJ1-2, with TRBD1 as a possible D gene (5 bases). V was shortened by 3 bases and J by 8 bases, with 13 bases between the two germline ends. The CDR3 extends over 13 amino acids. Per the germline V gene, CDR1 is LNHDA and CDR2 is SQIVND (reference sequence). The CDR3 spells CASSIGLGLGYTF. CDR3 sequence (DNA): TGTGCCAGTAGTATCGGTCTGGGGCTCGGCTACACCTTC.

CDR3 region: CASRKQGAASYEQYF. The CDR3 region has the DNA TGTGCCAGCAGAAAACAGGGGGCGGCTTCGTACGAGCAGTACTTC. The rearrangement joins TRBV7-8 to TRBJ2-7; 9 nucleotides agree with TRBD1. There are 15 residues in the CDR3. Germline CDR1 is SGHVS and CDR2 is FQNEAQ. The V gene end was trimmed by 6 bases and the J gene end by 4 bases; junction bases not matched to a gene: 10.

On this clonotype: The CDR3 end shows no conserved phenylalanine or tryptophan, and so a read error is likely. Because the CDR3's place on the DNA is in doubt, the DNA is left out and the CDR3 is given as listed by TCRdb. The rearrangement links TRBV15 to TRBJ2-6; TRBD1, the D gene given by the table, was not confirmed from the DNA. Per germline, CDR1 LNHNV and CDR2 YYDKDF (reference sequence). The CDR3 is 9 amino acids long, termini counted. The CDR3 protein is CATSTGRTG.

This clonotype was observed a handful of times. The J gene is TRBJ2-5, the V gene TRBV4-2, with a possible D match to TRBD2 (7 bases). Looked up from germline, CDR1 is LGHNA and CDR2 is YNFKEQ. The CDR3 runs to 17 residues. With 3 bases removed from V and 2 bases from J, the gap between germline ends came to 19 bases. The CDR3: CASSQGGGAGRQETQYF. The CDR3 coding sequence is TGTGCCAGCAGCCAGGGAGGGGGAGCGGGACGGCAAGAGACCCAGTACTTC.

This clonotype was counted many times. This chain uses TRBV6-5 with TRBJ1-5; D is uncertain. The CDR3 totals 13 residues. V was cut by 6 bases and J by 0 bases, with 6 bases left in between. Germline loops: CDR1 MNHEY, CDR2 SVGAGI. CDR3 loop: CASRTYSNQPQHF. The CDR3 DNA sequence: TGTGCCAGCAGAACCTATAGCAATCAGCCCCAGCATTTT.

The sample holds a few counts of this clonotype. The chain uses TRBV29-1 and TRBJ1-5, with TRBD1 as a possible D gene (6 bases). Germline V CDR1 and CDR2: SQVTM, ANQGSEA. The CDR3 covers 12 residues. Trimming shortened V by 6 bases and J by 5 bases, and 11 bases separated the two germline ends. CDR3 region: CSVGRGDQPQHF. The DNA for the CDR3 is TGCAGCGTGGGGAGGGGGGATCAGCCCCAGCATTTT.

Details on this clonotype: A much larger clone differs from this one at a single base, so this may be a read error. In DNA form, the CDR3 reads TGCAGTGCTAGCAAGGGAAGGGGTCAGCCCCAGCATTTT. This sequence encodes CSASKGRGQPQHF. The chain joins TRBV20-1 to TRBJ1-5; the D gene is possibly TRBD1 (5 bases). Trimming took 3 bases from V and 6 from J, leaving 12 bases between them. The CDR3 totals 13 residues. Per germline, CDR1 DFQATT and CDR2 SNEGSKA (reference sequence).

The CDR3 nucleotides are TGCGCCAGCAGCTGGTTTACAGGGACCTCCTACGAGCAGTACTTC. The encoded protein is CASSWFTGTSYEQYF. The V and J genes are TRBV5-1 and TRBJ2-7, with D maybe TRBD1 (6 bases). The CDR3 covers 15 residues. Germline V gene lookup returns CDR1 SGHRS and CDR2 YFSETQ. V was pared by 3 bases and J by 0 bases, with 13 bases between.

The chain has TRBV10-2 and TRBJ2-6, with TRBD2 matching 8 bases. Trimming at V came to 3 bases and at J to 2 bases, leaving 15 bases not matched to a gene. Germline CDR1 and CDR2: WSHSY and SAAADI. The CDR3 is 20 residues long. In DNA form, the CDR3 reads TGCGCCAGCAGTGAACGGGTAGGCGGAGCGGGGGAACCTGGGGCCAACGTCCTGACTTTC. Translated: CASSERVGGAGEPGANVLTF.

CDR3 sequence reads: CSARTSGRLPYEHF. CDR3 in DNA: TGCAGTGCCAGGACTAGCGGGAGATTACCCTACGAGCATTTT. The V call is TRBV20-1, the J call TRBJ1-5; D is uncertain. V lost 6 bases and J 14 bases, leaving 26 bases between the germline ends. CDR1 is DFQATT and CDR2 is SNEGSKA in the germline V gene (reference sequence). The CDR3 is made up of 14 amino acids.

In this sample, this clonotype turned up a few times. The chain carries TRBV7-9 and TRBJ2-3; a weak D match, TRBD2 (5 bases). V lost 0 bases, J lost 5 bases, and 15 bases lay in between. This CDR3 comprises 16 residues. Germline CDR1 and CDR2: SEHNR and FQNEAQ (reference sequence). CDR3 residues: CASSLAPWEPGDTQYF. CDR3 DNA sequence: TGTGCCAGCAGCTTAGCGCCTTGGGAGCCGGGAGATACGCAGTATTTT.

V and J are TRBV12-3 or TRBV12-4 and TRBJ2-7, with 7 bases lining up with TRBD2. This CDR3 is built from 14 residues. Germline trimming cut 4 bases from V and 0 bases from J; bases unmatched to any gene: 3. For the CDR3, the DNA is TGTGCCAGCAGTTGGGAGGGCCGCTCCTACGAGCAGTACTTC. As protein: CASSWEGRSYEQYF.

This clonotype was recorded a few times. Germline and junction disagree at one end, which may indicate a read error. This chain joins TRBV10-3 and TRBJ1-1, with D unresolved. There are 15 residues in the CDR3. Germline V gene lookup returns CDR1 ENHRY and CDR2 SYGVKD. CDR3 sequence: CASSYNPSRNTEAFF. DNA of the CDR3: TGTGCCAGCAGTTACAACCCCAGTCGTAACACTGAAGCTTTCTTT.

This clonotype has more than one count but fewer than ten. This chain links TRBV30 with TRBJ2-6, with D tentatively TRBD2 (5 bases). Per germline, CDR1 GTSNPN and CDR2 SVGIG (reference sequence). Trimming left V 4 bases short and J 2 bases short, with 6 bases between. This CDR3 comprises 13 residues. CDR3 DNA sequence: TGTGCCTGGATCGGGACTGGGGCCAACGTCCTGACTTTC. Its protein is CAWIGTGANVLTF.

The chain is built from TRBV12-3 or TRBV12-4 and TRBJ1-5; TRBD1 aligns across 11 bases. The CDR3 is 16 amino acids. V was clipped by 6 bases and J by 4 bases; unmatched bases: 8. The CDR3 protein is CASSRIGQGANQPQHF. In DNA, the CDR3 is TGTGCCAGCAGCCGGATTGGACAGGGGGCGAATCAGCCCCAGCATTTT.

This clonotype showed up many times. The CDR3 loop reads CASCDRTNTEAFF. The DNA for the CDR3 is TGTGCCAGCTGCGACAGGACCAACACTGAAGCTTTCTTT. The genes are TRBV2 and TRBJ1-1; possibly TRBD1 for D (6 bases). Trimming removed 8 bases from V and 2 bases from J, with 12 bases in between. CDR3 size: 13 residues. Germline loops: CDR1 SNHLY, CDR2 FYNNEI.

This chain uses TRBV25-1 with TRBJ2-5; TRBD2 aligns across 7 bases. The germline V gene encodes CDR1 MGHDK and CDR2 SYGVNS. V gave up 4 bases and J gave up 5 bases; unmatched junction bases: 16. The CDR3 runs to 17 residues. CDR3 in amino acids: CASSAPQTSRVWETQYF. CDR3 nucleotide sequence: TGTGCCAGCAGTGCTCCACAGACTAGCAGGGTGTGGGAGACCCAGTACTTC.